This TCR beta chain was recovered during a study of graft-versus-host responses after intestinal transplantation. Study results and caveats: Graft-versus-host to host-versus-graft clonal ratios in allografts were high in patients with graft-donor T cell macrochimerism.

CDR1 is GTSNPN, CDR2 SVGIG, per germline (reference sequence). V lost 2 bases and J 3 bases, leaving 22 bases between the germline ends. The CDR3 has 18 residues. Using immunoSEQ multiplex PCR, the repertoire was profiled, and TCRdb retains in-frame clones only, with some absent. Of 84,000 or so clones listed, 80% to 90% are singletons. About this clone itself: Its antigen is as yet unknown.

The TCR was taken from a human donor who was the organ donor for an intestinal transplant. The chain joins TRBV30 to TRBJ1-4; D remains ambiguous. The specimen comprised unstimulated CD8+ T cells sorted from spleen or lymph node cells, sampled before transplant. CDR3 sequence: CAWSKSGWSPGSNEKLFF. The CDR3 DNA is TGTGCCTGGAGTAAATCTGGTTGGTCACCGGGGTCTAATGAAAAACTGTTTTTT.